The TCR beta chain under discussion was sequenced for a study of T cell changes during pregnancy in multiple sclerosis. This CDR3 comprises 14 residues. The V and J ends lost 5 bases and 2 bases, in that order; junction bases with no gene match: 3. From germline, CDR1 is SGHTA and CDR2 FQGNSA. The protocol was immunoSEQ multiplex PCR, while the TCRdb copy is restricted to in-frame clones and leaves out a portion. The table shows some 70,000 clones, with 75% to 95% occurring only once. The table lists this clone with a few counts. The genes are TRBV7-2 and TRBJ1-5; 7 nucleotides match TRBD1. The TCR originated in a female donor in good health, enrolled as a control in a pregnancy study. Sequencing was performed on CD4+ T cells from peripheral blood mononuclear cells, taken in the third trimester of pregnancy. DNA of the CDR3: TGTGCCAGCAGCCGAGGACAGGGCAATCAGCCCCAGCATTTT. The encoded protein is CASSRGQGNQPQHF.